The 16 T cell receptor beta chains listed next were all sequenced from one sample in a study of cytomegalovirus exposure and HLA in healthy donors. The study ran its PCR with 60 Vbeta and 13 Jbeta primers. The table came from immunoSEQ multiplex PCR; TCRdb's copy has only in-frame clones and leaves some out. The profile shows 35,000 to 45,000 clones, about 47% of them singletons. The source material was PBMCs. The receptors come from a human donor in good health.

V is TRBV14 and J is TRBJ1-3; D is undetermined. V lost 5 bases to trimming and J lost 0 bases, with 8 bases between them. The V gene's germline CDR1 is SGHDN and CDR2 FVKESK. The CDR3 is 14 residues long. In nucleotides, the CDR3 is TGTGCCAGCAGCGCCGGAGTCTCTGGAAACACCATATATTTT. Protein: CASSAGVSGNTIYF.

In the case of this clone: Within the sample, other DNA sequences also encode this same CDR3. The chain employs TRBV19 and TRBJ1-1; D is ambiguous. The V gene's germline CDR1 is LNHDA and CDR2 SQIVND (reference sequence). The CDR3 runs to 11 residues. The CDR3 reads CASAGNTEAFF. Written as DNA, the CDR3 is TGTGCTTCGGCAGGGAACACTGAAGCTTTCTTT.

This chain links TRBV9 with TRBJ2-2; no reliable D call. Germline loops: CDR1 SGDLS, CDR2 YYNGEE. CDR3 size: 15 residues. Trimming pared 1 base from V and 6 bases from J, leaving 13 bases between. The CDR3 coding sequence is TGTGCCAGCAGCGTATCCGGGTCCTCATCCGGGGAGCTGTTTTTT. It encodes CASSVSGSSSGELFF.

This chain connects TRBV18 to TRBJ2-3, with 10 nucleotides matching TRBD2. In germline, CDR1 is KGHSH, CDR2 LQKENI. J was trimmed by 5 bases and V by 1 base; bases with no gene match: 6. The CDR3 totals 16 residues. CDR3 protein: CASSPQSGRAGDTQYF. The CDR3 coding sequence is TGTGCCAGCTCACCACAAAGCGGGAGGGCCGGAGATACGCAGTATTTT.

The chain couples TRBV5-6 to TRBJ2-7; 14 nucleotides match TRBD2. Germline-derived CDR1 and CDR2 are SGHDT and YYEEEE. With V trimmed by 1 base and J by 5 bases, 14 bases remained unmatched. This CDR3 is built from 19 residues. CDR3 protein: CASSLYGMGLAGASNEQYF. The CDR3 region has the DNA TGTGCCAGCAGCTTGTATGGTATGGGACTAGCGGGAGCTTCCAACGAGCAGTACTTC.

This chain uses TRBV7-9 with TRBJ1-5; 9 bases line up with TRBD1. CDR1 is SEHNR and CDR2 is FQNEAQ in the germline V gene (reference sequence). The CDR3 is 14 residues long. The V and J ends lost 5 bases and 3 bases, in that order; junction bases with no gene match: 2. CDR3: CASSRTGDNQPQHF. DNA for the CDR3: TGTGCCAGCAGCCGGACAGGGGACAATCAGCCCCAGCATTTT. Full variable domain (outside the CDR3, taken from reference TRBV7-9 and TRBJ1-5): DTGVSQNPRHKITKRGQNVTFRCDPISEHNRLYWYRQTLGQGPEFLTYFQNEAQLEKSRLLSDRFSAERPKGSFSTLEIQRTEQGDSAMYLCASSRTGDNQPQHFGDGTRLSIL.

This clone has just a few counts. V usage is TRBV7-2 and J usage is TRBJ1-5, with D unclear. V gave up 3 bases and J gave up 0 bases, with 6 bases separating them. Germline V gene lookup returns CDR1 SGHTA and CDR2 FQGNSA. This CDR3 comprises 14 residues. CDR3 sequence reads: CASSFQASNQPQHF. The CDR3, as DNA: TGTGCCAGCAGCTTCCAGGCTAGCAATCAGCCCCAGCATTTT. Looking up the rest from reference TRBV7-2 and TRBJ1-5 gives the full variable domain: GAGVSQSPSNKVTEKGKDVELRCDPISGHTALYWYRQSLGQGLEFLIYFQGNSAPDKSGLPSDRFSAERTGGSVSTLTIQRTQQEDSAVYLCASSFQASNQPQHFGDGTRLSIL.

The genes are TRBV27 and TRBJ1-2; perhaps TRBD1 as D (5 bases). The germline CDR1 and CDR2 sequences are MNHEY and SMNVEV (reference sequence). This CDR3 spans 15 amino acids. The V gene lost 3 bases and the J gene lost 6 bases, with 17 bases spanning the gap. Here the CDR3 reads CASSLYPLTAHGYTF. In DNA form, the CDR3 reads TGTGCCAGCAGTTTGTACCCTTTGACAGCTCATGGCTACACCTTC.

This clone occurred once. V is TRBV6-5 and J is TRBJ2-4; 7 bases line up with TRBD2. Germline V gene sequence: CDR1 MNHEY, CDR2 SVGAGI. The V segment lost 4 bases and the J segment 7 bases; nucleotides outside the gene matches: 7. The CDR3 is 14 residues long. CDR3: CASSFLAETNIQYF. CDR3 in DNA: TGTGCCAGCAGTTTTCTAGCGGAAACGAACATTCAGTACTTC.

V gene TRBV7-2 combines with J gene TRBJ1-5; D is unclear. The CDR3 consists of 13 residues. Trimming took 5 bases from V and 5 from J, leaving 10 bases between them. Looked up from germline, CDR1 is SGHTA and CDR2 is FQGNSA. Here the CDR3 DNA reads TGTGCCAGCAGCCGCCCGGGTGATCAGCCCCAGCATTTT. Its translation is CASSRPGDQPQHF. The full variable domain, rest sourced from reference TRBV7-2 and TRBJ1-5, is GAGVSQSPSNKVTEKGKDVELRCDPISGHTALYWYRQSLGQGLEFLIYFQGNSAPDKSGLPSDRFSAERTGGSVSTLTIQRTQQEDSAVYLCASSRPGDQPQHFGDGTRLSIL.

This clone turned up a few times. V and J are TRBV6-1 and TRBJ1-4, with 8 nucleotides matching TRBD1. V shed 7 bases and J 10 bases; nucleotides not matched to a gene: 8. From germline, CDR1 is MNHNS and CDR2 SASEGT. The CDR3 spans 13 residues. CDR3 nucleotide sequence: TGTGCCAGCATACGGACAGGGACCCGAAAACTGTTTTTT. Translation gives CASIRTGTRKLFF.

The V and J genes are TRBV13 and TRBJ2-5; 8 bases line up with TRBD2. The CDR3 consists of 15 residues. With 5 bases clipped from V and 3 bases from J, the junction kept 8 bases outside the gene matches. CDR1 is PRHDT and CDR2 is FYEKMQ in the germline V gene (reference sequence). The CDR3 sequence: CASSVLDSGKETQYF. DNA of the CDR3: TGTGCCAGCAGCGTACTTGATAGCGGGAAAGAGACCCAGTACTTC.

This chain uses TRBV5-1 with TRBJ2-6; weak D call: TRBD2 (6 bases). This CDR3 region has 17 residues. Germline loops: CDR1 SGHRS, CDR2 YFSETQ. Trimming removed 2 bases at V and 0 bases at J, with 12 bases between. CDR3 loop: CASSFGGASSGANVLTF. CDR3 nucleotides: TGCGCCAGCAGCTTCGGGGGTGCCAGCTCTGGGGCCAACGTCCTGACTTTC.

The rearrangement links TRBV30 to TRBJ2-7; possibly TRBD2 for D (7 bases). The CDR3 is 16 amino acids. Germline V lookup: CDR1 GTSNPN, CDR2 SVGIG (reference sequence). The V end was cut by 1 base, the J end by 4 bases, with 20 bases between. The CDR3 DNA reads as TGTGCCTGGAGTGGGAGGTGCGGGGGCGGATTGTACGAGCAGTACTTC. It encodes CAWSGRCGGGLYEQYF.

This clone was detected only a few times. The chain couples TRBV28 to TRBJ2-7, with D maybe TRBD2 (5 bases). V was clipped by 2 bases and J by 2 bases, with 16 bases between them. The CDR3 runs to 16 residues. Germline-derived CDR1 and CDR2 are MDHEN and SYDVKM. This chain's CDR3 is CASSLRGPLGTYEQYF. The CDR3 DNA is TGTGCCAGCAGTTTACGCGGGCCCCTCGGGACCTACGAGCAGTACTTC.

This CDR3 is CASSHPGLPGLAGGPGEQFF. In DNA, the CDR3 is TGTGCCAGCAGCCACCCGGGTCTCCCGGGACTAGCGGGAGGGCCGGGTGAGCAGTTCTTC. This chain uses TRBV27 with TRBJ2-1; 16 bases are shared with TRBD2. The germline V gene encodes CDR1 MNHEY and CDR2 SMNVEV (reference sequence). Unmatched junction bases numbered 20, after V lost 6 bases and J lost 9 bases. The CDR3 is made up of 20 amino acids.